These T cell receptor beta chains were read from a single sample in a study of blood T cell repertoires in COVID-19. Method: immunoSEQ multiplex PCR; TCRdb's copy keeps in-frame clones and lacks some. The table lists 220,000 or so clones, around 82% of them singletons, with approximately 2.5% in the top ten. The sample was peripheral blood. These receptors originate from a woman between 55 and 75 years old with acute or convalescent COVID-19. Each CDR3 is given with its conserved first and last residue. The order of the fields is J gene, D gene, clone size, V gene, CDR3 protein, CDR3 DNA. D genes are given only for firm matches. Size is stated for part of the rows, as once, few or many counts, or as a class when the clone is expanded.

>TRBJ1-2|.|once|TRBV7-2
CASSLVQGRDRGYTF
TGTGCCAGCAGCTTAGTCCAGGGGAGGGACCGTGGCTACACCTTC
>TRBJ1-1|.|.|TRBV28
CASSAPGGYTEAFF
TGTGCCAGCAGTGCCCCTGGCGGGTACACTGAAGCTTTCTTT
>TRBJ1-2|.|.|TRBV4-2
CASSQDQGRTFYGYTF
TGTGCCAGCAGCCAAGATCAGGGCAGGACCTTTTATGGCTACACCTTC
>TRBJ2-1|TRBD1|.|TRBV6-6
CASSETGVGNEQFF
TGTGCCAGCAGTGAGACAGGGGTAGGGAATGAGCAGTTCTTC
>TRBJ2-5|.|.|TRBV7-6
CASSLGWEETQYF
TGTGCCAGCAGCTTAGGGTGGGAGGAGACCCAGTACTTC
>TRBJ2-1|TRBD2|.|TRBV13
CASSSPSGVGEFF
TGTGCCAGCAGCTCTCCTAGCGGGGTAGGTGAGTTCTTC
>TRBJ2-7|.|.|TRBV21-1
CASSKDQGASYEQYF
TGTGCCAGCAGCAAAGACCAGGGGGCTTCCTACGAGCAGTACTTC
>TRBJ2-7|.|.|TRBV2
CASGALSYEQYF
TGTGCCTCTGGGGCCCTATCCTACGAGCAGTACTTC
>TRBJ2-7|.|once|TRBV10-3
CAISESPGDYEQYF
TGTGCCATCAGTGAGTCCCCAGGGGACTACGAGCAGTACTTC
>TRBJ2-5|.|many|TRBV6-5
CASSWRGGRQETQYF
TGTGCCAGCAGTTGGCGAGGGGGTAGGCAAGAGACCCAGTACTTC
>TRBJ1-1|TRBD1|.|TRBV5-6
CASSLTGDTEAFF
TGTGCCAGCAGCTTAACAGGGGATACTGAAGCTTTCTTT
>TRBJ2-7|TRBD1|.|TRBV6-5
CASSSRTGWYEQYF
TGTGCCAGCAGTTCCAGGACAGGGTGGTACGAGCAGTACTTC
>TRBJ2-4|.|.|TRBV10-3
CAISAGSRSAKNIQYF
TGTGCCATCTCGGCAGGCTCGCGATCAGCCAAAAACATTCAGTACTTC
>TRBJ2-2|TRBD2|.|TRBV9
CARRGGGGANTGELFF
TGTGCCCGCCGCGGGGGCGGGGGGGCGAACACCGGGGAGCTGTTTTTT
>TRBJ1-6|.|.|TRBV7-2
CASSFEGGSGSPLHF
TGTGCCAGCAGCTTTGAGGGGGGGTCTGGTTCACCCCTCCACTTT
>TRBJ1-1|.|.|TRBV27
CASSPVTSTEAFF
TGTGCCAGCAGTCCTGTTACGAGCACTGAAGCTTTCTTT
>TRBJ2-1|.|.|TRBV29-1
CSVVGMDKRSYNEQFF
TGCAGCGTTGTGGGGATGGACAAACGCTCCTACAATGAGCAGTTCTTC
>TRBJ1-2|TRBD1|.|TRBV27
CASRRQGAPGYTF
TGTGCCAGCAGACGACAGGGGGCGCCGGGCTACACCTTC
>TRBJ1-1|.|.|TRBV5-1
CASSYTIQVGNTEAFF
TGCGCCAGCAGCTATACTATACAGGTGGGGAACACTGAAGCTTTCTTT
>TRBJ1-6|.|.|TRBV19
CASSTQGNSPLHF
TGTGCCAGTAGTACACAGGGAAACTCACCCCTCCACTTT
>TRBJ1-2|.|once|TRBV7-6
CASSLAQDSLGYTF
TGTGCCAGCAGCTTAGCCCAGGACTCCCTGGGCTACACCTTC
>TRBJ1-6|TRBD1|.|TRBV4-1
CASSQAGTGGGSPLHF
TGCGCCAGCAGCCAAGCGGGGACAGGGGGAGGTTCACCCCTCCACTTT
>TRBJ1-4|.|.|TRBV2
CASSERDMINEKLFF
TGTGCCAGCAGTGAACGGGACATGATAAATGAAAAACTGTTTTTT
>TRBJ1-1|TRBD1|.|TRBV27
CASSSTPSGTGYLGEAFF
TGTGCCAGCAGCTCGACCCCTTCCGGGACAGGGTACCTAGGGGAAGCTTTCTTT
>TRBJ1-6|TRBD1|.|TRBV7-3
CASSRGQGHNSPLHF
TGTGCCAGCAGCCGGGGACAGGGGCATAATTCACCCCTCCACTTT
>TRBJ2-2|.|.|TRBV7-2
CASSLAGGTGELFF
TGTGCCAGCAGCTTAGCGGGGGGCACCGGGGAGCTGTTTTTT
>TRBJ1-2|.|.|TRBV12-3/TRBV12-4
CANYRGDYGYTF
TGTGCCAACTACCGGGGGGACTATGGCTACACCTTC
>TRBJ1-2|.|.|TRBV29-1
CSVVSEDGYTF
TGCAGCGTTGTGTCGGAGGATGGCTACACCTTC
>TRBJ1-6|.|.|TRBV6-6
CASSQTGLRNSPLHF
TGTGCCAGCAGTCAAACAGGGTTGCGGAATTCACCCCTCCACTTT
>TRBJ1-6|.|once|TRBV28
CASSSPGQFSDLHF
TGTGCCAGCAGTTCCCCTGGACAGTTTTCCGACCTCCACTTT
>TRBJ2-3|TRBD2|.|TRBV7-9
CASSLARAGGTDTQYF
TGTGCCAGCAGCTTAGCGAGAGCGGGGGGCACAGATACGCAGTATTTT
>TRBJ1-2|TRBD1|.|TRBV5-6
CASSSRKLTGTPNYGYTF
TGTGCCAGCAGCTCCAGGAAACTGACAGGGACTCCAAACTATGGCTACACCTTC
>TRBJ2-2|.|few|TRBV5-1
CASSLGGGSNTGELFF
TGCGCCAGCAGCTTGGGTGGGGGCTCTAACACCGGGGAGCTGTTTTTT
>TRBJ2-2|TRBD2|.|TRBV11-1
CASSPWEGSNTGELFF
TGTGCCAGCAGCCCGTGGGAGGGTTCGAACACCGGGGAGCTGTTTTTT
>TRBJ2-1|TRBD2|.|TRBV3-1/TRBV3-2
CASSQDTGLAGPIGNEQFF
TGTGCCAGCAGCCAAGACACGGGACTAGCGGGCCCCATCGGGAATGAGCAGTTCTTC
>TRBJ2-5|.|.|TRBV20-1
CSARRETQYF
TGCAGTGCTAGACGGGAGACCCAGTACTTC
>TRBJ2-1|TRBD2|.|TRBV13
CASSLGLATYNEQFF
TGTGCCAGCAGCTTGGGACTAGCTACCTACAATGAGCAGTTCTTC
>TRBJ2-7|.|.|TRBV7-2
CASSLGGPYEQYF
TGTGCCAGCAGCTTGGGAGGACCCTACGAGCAGTACTTC
>TRBJ1-1|.|.|TRBV29-1
CSVLGGMNTEAFF
TGCAGCGTTCTTGGGGGGATGAACACTGAAGCTTTCTTT
>TRBJ1-2|.|.|TRBV2
CASSAELGTGGYTF
TGTGCCAGCAGTGCGGAGCTCGGAACTGGTGGCTACACCTTC
>TRBJ1-5|.|few|TRBV28
CASSLYVPFQADSNQPQHF
TGTGCCAGCAGTTTATATGTCCCGTTCCAGGCTGATAGCAATCAGCCCCAGCATTTT
>TRBJ2-2|TRBD2|.|TRBV10-3
CAISRGKGRNTGELFF
TGTGCCATCTCGCGGGGGAAAGGTCGGAACACCGGGGAGCTGTTTTTT
>TRBJ1-2|.|.|TRBV11-1
CASSLDRATNYGYTF
TGTGCCAGCAGCTTAGACAGGGCCACTAACTATGGCTACACCTTC
>TRBJ2-5|TRBD2|.|TRBV9
CASSAAFDRSGGGTQYF
TGTGCCAGCAGCGCGGCCTTTGACAGGAGCGGGGGGGGGACCCAGTACTTC
>TRBJ2-1|.|.|TRBV9
CASSPTPRGEQFF
TGTGCCAGCAGCCCTACTCCCCGGGGTGAGCAGTTCTTC
>TRBJ1-6|.|.|TRBV9
CASSVGEGNRSPLHF
TGTGCCAGCAGCGTAGGGGAGGGGAATCGGTCACCCCTCCACTTT
>TRBJ1-2|.|.|TRBV30
CAWSRVLGYTF
TGTGCCTGGAGCAGGGTGCTAGGCTACACCTTC
>TRBJ1-3|.|.|TRBV19
CASSTGNRFYSGNTIYF
TGTGCCAGTAGTACCGGGAACCGCTTCTACTCTGGAAACACCATATATTTT
>TRBJ1-1|.|.|TRBV5-5
CASSLTGRVTEAFF
TGTGCCAGCAGCCTAACAGGGCGGGTCACTGAAGCTTTCTTT
>TRBJ2-7|TRBD2|.|TRBV5-4
CASSFKRGGRVDEQYF
TGTGCCAGCAGCTTTAAGCGGGGGGGCAGGGTCGACGAGCAGTACTTC
>TRBJ1-1|TRBD1|.|TRBV7-3
CASSDRPNTEAFF
TGTGCCAGCTCGGACAGGCCGAACACTGAAGCTTTCTTT
>TRBJ2-7|.|.|TRBV2
CASSAQGHEQYF
TGTGCCAGCAGTGCCCAGGGCCACGAGCAGTACTTC
>TRBJ2-7|.|.|TRBV5-1
CASPTENKNYEQYF
TGCGCCAGCCCCACGGAGAACAAGAACTACGAGCAGTACTTC
>TRBJ1-2|.|.|TRBV5-1
CASSLESGYGYTF
TGCGCCAGCAGCTTGGAGTCCGGCTATGGCTACACCTTC
>TRBJ1-1|TRBD1|.|TRBV5-1
CASSPGTGAPEAFF
TGCGCCAGCAGCCCAGGGACAGGGGCTCCTGAAGCTTTCTTT
>TRBJ2-5|TRBD1|few|TRBV7-9
CASGGDRVQETQYF
TGTGCCAGCGGCGGGGACAGGGTCCAAGAGACCCAGTACTTC
>TRBJ1-1|.|few|TRBV6-5
CASRQGLNTEAFF
TGTGCCAGCAGACAGGGCCTGAACACTGAAGCTTTCTTT
>TRBJ1-2|.|.|TRBV4-3
CASSQDWGRKSYGYTF
TGCGCCAGCAGCCAAGACTGGGGGCGTAAGAGCTATGGCTACACCTTC
>TRBJ2-1|.|.|TRBV5-6
CASSLARGNFDEQFF
TGTGCCAGCAGCTTGGCCCGAGGGAATTTCGATGAGCAGTTCTTC
>TRBJ2-5|TRBD2|.|TRBV5-4
CASSQSRGGIETQYF
TGTGCCAGCAGCCAGAGTCGGGGGGGGATAGAGACCCAGTACTTC